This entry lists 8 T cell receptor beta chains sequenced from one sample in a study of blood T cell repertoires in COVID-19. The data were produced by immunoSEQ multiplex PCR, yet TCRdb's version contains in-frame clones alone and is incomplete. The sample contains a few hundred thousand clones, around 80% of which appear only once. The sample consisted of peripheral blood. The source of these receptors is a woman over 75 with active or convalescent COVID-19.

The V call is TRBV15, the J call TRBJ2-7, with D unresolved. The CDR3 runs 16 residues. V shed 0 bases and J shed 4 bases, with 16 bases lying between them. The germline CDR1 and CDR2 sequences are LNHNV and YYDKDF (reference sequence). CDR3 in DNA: TGTGCCACCAGCAGAGACCGGAGAGAGCAGAGATACGAGCAGTACTTC. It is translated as CATSRDRREQRYEQYF.

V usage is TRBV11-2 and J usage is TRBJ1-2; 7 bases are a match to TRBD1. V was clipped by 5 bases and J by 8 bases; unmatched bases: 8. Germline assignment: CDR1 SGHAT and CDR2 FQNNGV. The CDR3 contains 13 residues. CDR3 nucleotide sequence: TGTGCCAGCAGCCGCGACAGGGCGTACGGCTACACCTTC. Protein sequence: CASSRDRAYGYTF.

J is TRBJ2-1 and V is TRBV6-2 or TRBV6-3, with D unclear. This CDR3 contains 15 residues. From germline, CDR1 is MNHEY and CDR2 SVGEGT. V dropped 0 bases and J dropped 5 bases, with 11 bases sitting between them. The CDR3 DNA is TGTGCCAGCAGTTACTCAGGCAGGATCGACAATGAGCAGTTCTTC. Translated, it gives CASSYSGRIDNEQFF.

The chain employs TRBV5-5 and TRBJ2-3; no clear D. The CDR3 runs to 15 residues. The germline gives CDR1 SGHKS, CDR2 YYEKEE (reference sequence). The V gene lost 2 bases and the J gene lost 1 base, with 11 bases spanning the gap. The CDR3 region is CASSLLGLGTDTQYF. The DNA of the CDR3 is TGTGCCAGCAGCTTACTCGGTTTGGGCACAGATACGCAGTATTTT. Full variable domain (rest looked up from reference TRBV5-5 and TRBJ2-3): DAGVTQSPTHLIKTRGQQVTLRCSPISGHKSVSWYQQVLGQGPQFIFQYYEKEERGRGNFPDRFSARQFPNYSSELNVNALLLGDSALYLCASSLLGLGTDTQYFGPGTRLTVL.

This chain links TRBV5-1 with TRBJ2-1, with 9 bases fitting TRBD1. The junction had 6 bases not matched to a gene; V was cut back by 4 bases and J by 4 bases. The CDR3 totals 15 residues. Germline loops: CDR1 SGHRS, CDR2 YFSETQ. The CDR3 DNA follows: TGCGCCAGCAGCCCTCGGGACAGGGCGTACAATGAGCAGTTCTTC. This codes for CASSPRDRAYNEQFF.

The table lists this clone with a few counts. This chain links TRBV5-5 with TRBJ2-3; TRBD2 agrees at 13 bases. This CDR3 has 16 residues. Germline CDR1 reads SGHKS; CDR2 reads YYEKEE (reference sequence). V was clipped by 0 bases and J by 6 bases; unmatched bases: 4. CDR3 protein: CASSLGGLAGVDTQYF. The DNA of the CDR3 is TGTGCCAGCAGCTTGGGAGGACTAGCGGGGGTTGATACGCAGTATTTT.

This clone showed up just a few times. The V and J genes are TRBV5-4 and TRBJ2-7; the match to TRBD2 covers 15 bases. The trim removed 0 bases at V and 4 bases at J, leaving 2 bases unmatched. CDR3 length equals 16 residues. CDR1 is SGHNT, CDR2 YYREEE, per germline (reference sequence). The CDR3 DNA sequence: TGTGCCAGCAGCTTGGATGGACTAGCGGGAGGGTACGAGCAGTACTTC. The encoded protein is CASSLDGLAGGYEQYF. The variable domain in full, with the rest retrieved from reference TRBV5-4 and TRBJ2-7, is ETGVTQSPTHLIKTRGQQVTLRCSSQSGHNTVSWYQQALGQGPQFIFQYYREEENGRGNFPPRFSGLQFPNYSSELNVNALELDDSALYLCASSLDGLAGGYEQYFGPGTRLTVT.

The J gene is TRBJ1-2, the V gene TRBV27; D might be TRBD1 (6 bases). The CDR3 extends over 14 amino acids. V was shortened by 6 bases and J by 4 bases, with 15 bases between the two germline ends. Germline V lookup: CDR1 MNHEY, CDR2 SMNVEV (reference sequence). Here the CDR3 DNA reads TGTGCCAGCAGAGAAGCCGGACAGCCCTATGGCTACACCTTC. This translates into CASREAGQPYGYTF.